This passage covers 2 T cell receptor beta chains from one sample sequenced in a study of blood T cell repertoires in COVID-19. Profiled with immunoSEQ multiplex PCR; TCRdb holds only in-frame clones, not every one. The sample contains roughly 250,000 clones, about 85% of which appear only once. The source material was peripheral blood. Receptor source: a human donor with COVID-19, enrolled during active disease. The donor label of this sample is uncertain.

The chain carries TRBV19 and TRBJ1-2; maybe TRBD1 (6 bases). Trimming pared 5 bases from V and 4 bases from J, leaving 14 bases between. Per germline, CDR1 LNHDA and CDR2 SQIVND (reference sequence). The CDR3 totals 14 residues. The DNA for the CDR3 is TGTGCCAGTAGTGTGGACAGTAAAGTCTATGGCTACACCTTC. This encodes CASSVDSKVYGYTF.

With regard to this clone: In the same sample, other DNA sequences code for this CDR3. The chain carries TRBV28 and TRBJ1-5; the D is unclear. The CDR3 is 15 amino acids. The germline CDR1 and CDR2 sequences are MDHEN and SYDVKM. The V end was cut by 3 bases, the J end by 4 bases, with 13 bases between. CDR3 DNA: TGTGCCAGCAGTTTTAGCCGAGAAGGTAATCAGCCCCAGCATTTT. This encodes CASSFSREGNQPQHF.